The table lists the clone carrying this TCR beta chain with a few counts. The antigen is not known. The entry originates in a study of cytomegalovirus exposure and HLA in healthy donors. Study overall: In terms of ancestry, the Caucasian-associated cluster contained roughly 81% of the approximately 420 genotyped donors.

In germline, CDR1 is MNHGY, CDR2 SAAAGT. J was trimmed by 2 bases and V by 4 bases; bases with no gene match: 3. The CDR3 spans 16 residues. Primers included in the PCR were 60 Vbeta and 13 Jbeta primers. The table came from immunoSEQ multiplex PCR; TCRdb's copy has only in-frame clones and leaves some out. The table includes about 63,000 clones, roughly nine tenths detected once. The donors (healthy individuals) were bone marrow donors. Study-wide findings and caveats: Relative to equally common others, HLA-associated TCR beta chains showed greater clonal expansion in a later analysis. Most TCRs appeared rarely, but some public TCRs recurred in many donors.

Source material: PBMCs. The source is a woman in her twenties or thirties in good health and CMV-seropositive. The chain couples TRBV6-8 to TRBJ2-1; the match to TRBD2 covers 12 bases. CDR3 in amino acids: CASSSSSGRAYNEQFF. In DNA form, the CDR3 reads TGTGCCAGCAGTTCCTCTAGCGGGAGGGCCTACAATGAGCAGTTCTTC.